This T cell receptor (beta chain) was sequenced during a study of a mutant IDH1 vaccine in newly diagnosed glioma. Study overall: Patients received vaccination from 4-6 weeks after radiotherapy alone, or with temozolomide cycles. Treated patients had a mean age of approximately 40 years and a sex split that was roughly 60% male and approximately 40% female. Before enrollment, the patients had been treated with radiotherapy alone, temozolomide alone, or both together. Most of them had received both. Study-level findings and limits: Whatever changes occurred in top peripheral T cell clonotypes seemed unrelated to pseudoprogression.

The CDR3 length is 13 residues. The J segment lost 6 bases and the V segment lost 6 bases, leaving 5 bases of the junction unmatched. Germline assignment: CDR1 SGHTA and CDR2 FQGNSA. Worth noting for this clone: Antigen unknown.

The time point denotes: week 5, during vaccination. Alongside topical imiquimod, each dose of vaccine comprised 300 ug of mutant IDH1 20-mer peptide. Measured with immunoSEQ multiplex PCR; TCRdb has only the in-frame clones, and not every one. The sample records 12,000 or so clones, more than 75% being singletons. Material: PBMCs, obtained from a glioma patient whose treatment included an IDH1 peptide vaccine. This clonotype originated in a woman aged 35 to 49 with glioma. Some clones in this sample may be carry-over from other donors' samples. This chain joins TRBV7-2 and TRBJ1-5; 7 nucleotides match TRBD1. CDR3 DNA sequence: TGTGCCAGCAGTTTGACAGGGCCTCAGCCCCAGCATTTT. Protein product: CASSLTGPQPQHF.